Below, one T cell receptor beta chain is given with its context. The antigen remains undetermined. This specimen belongs to a study of PD-L1 blockade in urothelial cancer. At the level of the study: The study started patients on atezolizumab around 2014, giving 1,200 mg intravenously every 3 weeks. It was at 3 weeks (second dose) and 6 weeks after treatment start that blood was analyzed. Study-wide points: Patients who had durable benefit saw their tumor-associated blood clones expand more at 3 weeks.

The investigators introduced synthetic TCR analog templates into each PCR as spikes. Produced via immunoSEQ multiplex PCR; TCRdb's table is partial and in-frame only. Among about 26,000 clones listed, 70% to 90% were seen once. Germline-derived CDR1 and CDR2 are SGHRS and YFSETQ. The CDR3 totals 12 residues. The V end was cut by 1 base, the J end by 9 bases, with 7 bases between. The material was PBMCs, obtained around atezolizumab (anti-PD-L1) treatment. This receptor was identified in a man between 60 and 75 years old with urothelial cancer. The V gene is TRBV5-1, the J gene TRBJ2-2, with unresolved D. CDR3 nucleotide sequence: TGCGCCAGCAGCTTGATTTCCTGGGAGCTGTTTTTT. It encodes CASSLISWELFF.